This T cell receptor (beta chain) comes out of a study of breast tumors, draining lymph nodes, adjacent tissues. Points from the study as a whole: Compared with lymph nodes, tumors were less diverse; compared with nontumor tissue, more. Luminal-like breast cancer showed significantly greater tumor-nontumor repertoire similarity than basal-like breast cancer did. Data only fit, rather than demonstrated, lymph node origin of most tumor T cells. The data were judged consistent with most tumor T cells coming from lymph node and expanding in tumor.

TCRdb reanalysed the multiplex PCR reads using MiXCR and keeps one entry per CDR3 protein. The sample carries 150,000 to 200,000 distinct CDR3 sequences, about 30% recorded once. Samples came from axillary lymph nodes draining the breast cancer. This clonotype appeared many times. The target antigen is unknown. The TCR was taken from a female donor with breast cancer. Some clones in this sample may be carry-over from other donors' samples. Sequencing was carried out using axillary lymph node tissue.

DNA of the CDR3: TGTGCCAGCAGTGAGGGCACCGGGGAGCTGTTTTTT. Translating gives CASSEGTGELFF. The gene calls are TRBV6-4 and TRBJ2-2; the D is unclear. This CDR3 has 12 amino acids. Per the germline V gene, CDR1 is MRHNA and CDR2 is SNTAGT. Trimming removed 3 bases from V and 4 bases from J, with 3 bases in between.